This TCR beta chain was found in a study of blood T cells in healthy people across ages. Study overall: Capture by template switching was about one barcoded beta molecule per two T cells.

For the second PCR, which ran for roughly 7 to 11 cycles, a sample-barcoded 5' primer and a J-beta primer mix were used. A template-switch adaptor with 12 random nucleotides tagged each cDNA molecule. One entry per CDR3 protein, called by TCRdb with MiXCR from the 5' RACE reads. The table records approximately 850,000 distinct CDR3 sequences, 40% to 50% of them present only once. The sample taken for sequencing was blood. This TCR came from a man aged 55 to 70 in good health.

For the CDR3, the DNA is TGTGCCATCAGTGAGTCGGGACAGGGCTATCAGCCCCAGCATTTT. Translated: CAISESGQGYQPQHF. This chain uses TRBV10-3 with TRBJ1-5; 9 bases agree with TRBD1. CDR1 ENHRY and CDR2 SYGVKD come from the germline V gene. The CDR3 covers 15 residues. With 0 bases clipped from V and 5 bases from J, the junction kept 2 bases outside the gene matches.